What follows are 17 T cell receptor beta chains derived from one specimen sequenced in a study of T cells in localized non-small cell lung cancer. Sequenced by immunoSEQ multiplex PCR; TCRdb stores in-frame clones only, minus some. The repertoire consists of around 30,000 clones, with around 89% occurring once and the leading ten covering 10% to 15%. The input for sequencing was peripheral blood, taken before any cancer treatment. These receptors were taken from a female donor older than 55 with stage III squamous cell lung carcinoma.

V is TRBV5-1 and J is TRBJ2-1, with D perhaps TRBD2 (6 bases). Germline V lookup: CDR1 SGHRS, CDR2 YFSETQ. This CDR3 spans 13 amino acids. Deletions cut 0 bases from V and 10 bases from J, with 11 bases between. The CDR3 region is CASSLEASAEQFF. The CDR3 nucleotides read TGCGCCAGCAGCTTGGAGGCTAGCGCGGAGCAGTTCTTC.

V is TRBV5-1 and J is TRBJ2-1; TRBD1 matches 10 bases. Trimming took 5 bases from V and 9 from J; bases not matched to a gene: 11. Germline V gene sequence: CDR1 SGHRS, CDR2 YFSETQ. There are 15 residues in the CDR3. The CDR3: CASRVSGTGVSEQFF. CDR3 bases: TGCGCCAGCAGGGTATCCGGGACAGGGGTTTCTGAGCAGTTCTTC.

The chain uses TRBV6-4 and TRBJ1-4, with D possibly being TRBD1 (6 bases). V gave up 4 bases and J gave up 6 bases, with 24 bases separating them. The length of the CDR3 is 18 residues. Germline-derived CDR1 and CDR2 are MRHNA and SNTAGT. CDR3 bases: TGTGCCAGCAGTGTAAAGGACCTTGCGGGGGCAACGGATGAAAAACTGTTTTTT. Translated, it gives CASSVKDLAGATDEKLFF.

This rearrangement joins TRBV6-1 to TRBJ1-1; unclear D gene. Trimming left V 4 bases short and J 1 base short, with 7 bases between. CDR1 is MNHNS and CDR2 is SASEGT in the germline V gene. The CDR3 has 13 residues. The DNA for the CDR3 is TGTGCCAGCAGTGGTTGGAAGAACACTGAAGCTTTCTTT. Protein sequence: CASSGWKNTEAFF.

The chain links TRBV5-5 to TRBJ2-4; D uncertain. Germline assignment: CDR1 SGHKS and CDR2 YYEKEE (reference sequence). The V end lost 4 bases, the J end lost 6 bases, and 20 bases lay between the germline ends. The CDR3 is 16 amino acids. This CDR3 reads CASSTSPRARPNIQYF. The CDR3 DNA sequence: TGTGCCAGCAGCACCAGCCCCCGGGCCCGCCCAAACATTCAGTACTTC.

This rearrangement joins TRBV28 to TRBJ2-2; 8 bases agree with TRBD1. The CDR3 has 16 amino acids. Germline CDR1 and CDR2: MDHEN and SYDVKM. J lost 2 bases, V lost 5 bases, and 7 bases had no gene match. DNA of the CDR3: TGTGCCAGCAGTCCTCCCGGACAGGGCAACACCGGGGAGCTGTTTTTT. Its translation is CASSPPGQGNTGELFF.

Only one count was recorded for this clone. The chain links TRBV7-2 to TRBJ2-2; either TRBD1 or TRBD2 may supply D (5 bases each). Trimming took 3 bases from V and 4 from J, leaving 9 bases between them. Germline V lookup: CDR1 SGHTA, CDR2 FQGNSA. This CDR3 is built from 14 residues. Here the CDR3 reads CASSLSGTTGELFF. CDR3 bases: TGTGCCAGCAGCTTGTCCGGGACCACCGGGGAGCTGTTTTTT.

V gene TRBV10-3 combines with J gene TRBJ2-1; either TRBD1 or TRBD2 may supply D (5 bases each). CDR1 is ENHRY, CDR2 SYGVKD, per germline. CDR3 length equals 16 residues. V shed 3 bases and J shed 3 bases, with 15 bases lying between them. In DNA form, the CDR3 reads TGTGCCATCAGTGACCCCGGGGCTACCGACTACAATGAGCAGTTCTTC. It specifies CAISDPGATDYNEQFF.

The chain joins TRBV9 to TRBJ1-2; possible D gene TRBD1, 6 bases. The CDR3 is made up of 16 amino acids. Germline-derived CDR1 and CDR2 are SGDLS and YYNGEE. The germline V and J ends were trimmed by 3 bases and 6 bases, with 21 bases remaining between them. The CDR3 DNA is TGTGCCAGCAGCGGGACAGTGGGGGGAGAGTTGGATGGCTACACCTTC. It encodes CASSGTVGGELDGYTF.

This chain connects TRBV6-6 to TRBJ1-1; a weak D match, TRBD1 (5 bases). The germline V gene encodes CDR1 MNHNY and CDR2 SVGAGI (reference sequence). Between the trimmed V and J ends, which lost 0 bases and 1 base, there was a span of 9 bases. The CDR3 extends over 15 amino acids. CDR3 coding DNA: TGTGCCAGCAGTTACTCCTCCGACAGGAACACTGAAGCTTTCTTT. Translation: CASSYSSDRNTEAFF.

The chain has TRBV28 and TRBJ2-7; 7 nucleotides agree with TRBD1. Germline trimming cut 5 bases from V and 2 bases from J; bases unmatched to any gene: 6. Germline lookup yields CDR1 MDHEN and CDR2 SYDVKM. The CDR3 contains 14 residues. CDR3 in DNA: TGTGCCAGCAGTCTCCGGGACAGTGCCTACGAGCAGTACTTC. The encoded protein is CASSLRDSAYEQYF.

For this clone: The junction does not match germline at one end; this may be a read error. The V gene is TRBV28, the J gene TRBJ1-2; 7 nucleotides align to TRBD1. The CDR3 totals 12 residues. Germline V gene lookup returns CDR1 MDHEN and CDR2 SYDVKM. The CDR3 nucleotides read TGTGCCAGCAGTGCCTCGACAGGGCGGGCTGCCTTC. It encodes CASSASTGRAAF.

The chain uses TRBV5-1 and TRBJ2-5, with 8 nucleotides matching TRBD2. Unmatched junction bases numbered 8, after V lost 2 bases and J lost 5 bases. Germline CDR1 is SGHRS and CDR2 is YFSETQ. CDR3 length: 15 residues. The CDR3: CASSLAGAVDETQYF. The CDR3 bases are TGCGCCAGCAGCTTAGCGGGGGCAGTGGACGAGACCCAGTACTTC. Supplemented by reference TRBV5-1 and TRBJ2-5, the full variable domain reads KAGVTQTPRYLIKTRGQQVTLSCSPISGHRSVSWYQQTPGQGLQFLFEYFSETQRNKGNFPGRFSGRQFSNSRSEMNVSTLELGDSALYLCASSLAGAVDETQYFGPGTRLLVL.

The chain recombines TRBV5-1 with TRBJ2-3, with 13 bases fitting TRBD2. Losses at the gene ends were 2 bases for V and 1 base for J; bases not matched to a gene: 4. CDR1 SGHRS and CDR2 YFSETQ come from the germline V gene. The CDR3 is 17 amino acids. CDR3 residues: CASSLQLAGGGTDTQYF. CDR3 nucleotides: TGCGCCAGCAGCTTACAACTAGCGGGAGGGGGCACAGATACGCAGTATTTT.

This chain links TRBV7-2 with TRBJ1-1; TRBD1 is a possible D gene (6 bases). V lost 1 base, J lost 11 bases, and 14 bases lay in between. This CDR3 spans 13 amino acids. Per germline, CDR1 SGHTA and CDR2 FQGNSA. The CDR3 loop is CASSLDGGGGAFF. DNA of the CDR3: TGTGCCAGCAGCTTAGATGGCGGGGGGGGCGCTTTCTTT.

V gene TRBV7-3 combines with J gene TRBJ1-4, with unresolved D. V was pared by 11 bases and J by 5 bases, with 21 bases between. Germline V lookup: CDR1 SGHTA, CDR2 FQGTGA. The CDR3 sequence is 15 residues long. CDR3 DNA: TGTGCCGACAAAGTTGAAGCGGACGCGAATGAAAAACTGTTTTTT. Translating gives CADKVEADANEKLFF.

The chain combines TRBV5-6 with TRBJ2-5; D unresolved. The end of the DNA is better explained by TRBJ2-7, so the J call may be wrong. The CDR3 has 14 amino acids. In germline, CDR1 is SGHDT, CDR2 YYEEEE. CDR3 sequence reads: CASSLSGSSYEQYF. CDR3 nucleotide sequence: TGTGCCAGCAGCTTGTCCGGAAGCTCCTACGAGCAGTACTTC.